This record concerns one T cell receptor (beta chain) sequence. Antigen specificity is unknown. Libraries of TCR beta came from quantitative 5'-RACE with molecular barcodes. One entry per CDR3 protein, called by TCRdb with MiXCR from the 5' RACE reads. This sample yields 670,000 or so distinct CDR3 sequences, of which roughly 20% are seen a single time; about 19% belongs to the top ten. This sample was taken from a study of CD8 T cells in ankylosing spondylitis. General study points: A CD8+ phenotype characterized the disease-linked clones, which were relatively rare in peripheral blood. Past research had described some motif variants in reactive arthritis synovial fluid and blood. The authors reported significant enrichment of disease-linked clones in matched ankylosing spondylitis synovial fluid. Blood of patients with ankylosing spondylitis appeared to be characterized by a TCR beta motif of several highly homologous variants.

V lost 5 bases to trimming and J lost 6 bases; unmatched junction nucleotides: 3. Germline CDR1 and CDR2: DFQATT and SNEGSKA (reference sequence). This CDR3 region has 13 residues. The specimen was blood, either unsorted or a sorted T cell fraction (not recorded which). This sequence was found in a male donor with ankylosing spondylitis. J is TRBJ2-3 and V is TRBV20-1; TRBD1 matches 12 bases. The CDR3 reads CSAPGTGGDTQYF. As DNA, the CDR3 is TGCAGTGCTCCGGGGACAGGGGGCGATACGCAGTATTTT.